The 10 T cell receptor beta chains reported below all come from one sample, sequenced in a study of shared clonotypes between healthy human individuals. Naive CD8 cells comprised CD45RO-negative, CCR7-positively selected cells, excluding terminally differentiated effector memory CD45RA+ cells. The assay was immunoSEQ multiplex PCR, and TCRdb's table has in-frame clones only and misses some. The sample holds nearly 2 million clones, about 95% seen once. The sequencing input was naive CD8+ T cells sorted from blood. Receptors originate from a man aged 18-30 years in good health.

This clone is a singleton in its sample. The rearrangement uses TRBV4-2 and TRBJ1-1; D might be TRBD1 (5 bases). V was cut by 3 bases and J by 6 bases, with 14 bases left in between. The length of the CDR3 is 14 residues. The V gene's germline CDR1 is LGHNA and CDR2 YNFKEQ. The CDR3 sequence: CASSHPTVGAEAFF. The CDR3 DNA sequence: TGTGCCAGCAGCCACCCGACAGTGGGCGCTGAAGCTTTCTTT.

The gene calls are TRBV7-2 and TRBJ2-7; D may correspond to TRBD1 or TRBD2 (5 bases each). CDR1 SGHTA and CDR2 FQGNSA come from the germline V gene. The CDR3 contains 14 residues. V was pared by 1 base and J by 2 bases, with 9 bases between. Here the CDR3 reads CASSLDLGAYEQYF. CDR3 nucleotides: TGTGCCAGCAGCTTAGACTTGGGGGCCTACGAGCAGTACTTC.

In nucleotides, the CDR3 is TGTGCCAGCAGTTACCTTCCGACAGGCGAGAAGGAAAAACTGTTTTTT. Translating it yields CASSYLPTGEKEKLFF. This rearrangement joins TRBV6-5 to TRBJ1-4; TRBD1 might be the D (6 bases). Deletions cut 2 bases from V and 8 bases from J, with 18 bases between. CDR1 MNHEY and CDR2 SVGAGI come from the germline V gene. The CDR3 is made up of 16 amino acids.

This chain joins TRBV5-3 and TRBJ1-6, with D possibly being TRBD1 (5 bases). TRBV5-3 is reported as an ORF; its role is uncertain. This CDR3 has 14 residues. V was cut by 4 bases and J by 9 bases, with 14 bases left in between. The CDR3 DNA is TGTGCCAGAAGCCCCGTACCAGGGTTTTCACCCCTCCACTTT. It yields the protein CARSPVPGFSPLHF.

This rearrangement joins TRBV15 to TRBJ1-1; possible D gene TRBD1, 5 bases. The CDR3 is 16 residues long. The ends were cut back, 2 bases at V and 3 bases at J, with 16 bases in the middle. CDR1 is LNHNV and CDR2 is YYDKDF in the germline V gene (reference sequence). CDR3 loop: CATSRSPGPGHTEAFF. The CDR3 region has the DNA TGTGCCACCAGCAGATCTCCGGGACCTGGCCACACTGAAGCTTTCTTT.

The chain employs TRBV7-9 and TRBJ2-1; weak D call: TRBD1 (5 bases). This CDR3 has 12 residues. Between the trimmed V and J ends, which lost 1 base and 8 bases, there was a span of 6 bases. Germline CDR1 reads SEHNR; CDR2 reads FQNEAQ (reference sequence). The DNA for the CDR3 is TGTGCCAGCAGCTTAGAACAGGATGAGCAGTTCTTC. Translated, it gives CASSLEQDEQFF.

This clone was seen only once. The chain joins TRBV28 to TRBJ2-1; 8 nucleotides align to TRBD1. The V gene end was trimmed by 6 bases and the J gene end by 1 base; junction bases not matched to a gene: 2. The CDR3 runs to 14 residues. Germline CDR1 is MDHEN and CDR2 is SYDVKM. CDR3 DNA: TGTGCCAGCAGGAGACAGGGGTCCTACAATGAGCAGTTCTTC. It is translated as CASRRQGSYNEQFF.

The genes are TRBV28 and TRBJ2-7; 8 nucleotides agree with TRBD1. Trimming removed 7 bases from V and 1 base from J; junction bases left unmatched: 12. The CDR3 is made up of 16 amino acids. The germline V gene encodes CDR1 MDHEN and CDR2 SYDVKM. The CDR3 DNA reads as TGTGCCAGCAACGACCCCTCAGGGGGCTTTTCCTACGAGCAGTACTTC. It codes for CASNDPSGGFSYEQYF.

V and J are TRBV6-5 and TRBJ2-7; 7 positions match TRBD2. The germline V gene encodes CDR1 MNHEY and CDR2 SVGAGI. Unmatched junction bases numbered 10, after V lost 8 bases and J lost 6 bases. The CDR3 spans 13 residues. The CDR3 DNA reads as TGTGCCAGCGGGGGGGACCCTCCTGGCGAGCAGTACTTC. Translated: CASGGDPPGEQYF.

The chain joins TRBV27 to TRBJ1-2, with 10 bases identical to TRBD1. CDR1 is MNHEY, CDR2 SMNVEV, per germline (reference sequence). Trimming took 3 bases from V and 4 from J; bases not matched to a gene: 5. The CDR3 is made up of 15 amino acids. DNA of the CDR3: TGTGCCAGCAGTTTCGGACAGGGGGTCGGCTATGGCTACACCTTC. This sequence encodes CASSFGQGVGYGYTF.